The T cell receptor beta chain under discussion was sequenced for a study of OX40 agonist ivuxolimab in advanced cancers. To note about this clone: Its antigen is currently unknown.

The CDR3 spans 15 residues. Germline V gene sequence: CDR1 SEHNR, CDR2 FQNEAQ (reference sequence). Trimming cost V 4 bases and J 9 bases, with 19 bases left between them. Method: immunoSEQ multiplex PCR; TCRdb's copy keeps in-frame clones and lacks some. The profile shows about 17,000 clones, about 80% of them singletons. Findings of the study overall: Clonal expansion by week 6 occurred in CD4+ and CD8+ blood T cells (at 0.1 to 3.0 mg/kg).

This specimen consisted of CD4+ or CD8+ T cells sorted from blood, obtained in a trial of the OX40 agonist ivuxolimab. The chain carries TRBV7-9 and TRBJ2-1; a weak D match, TRBD2 (5 bases). This clonotype originated in an adult with an advanced solid tumor such as melanoma, head and neck, liver or kidney cancer. CDR3 nucleotide sequence: TGTGCCAGCAGCTCTAGCCTTGGGGAGTGGGGTGAGCAGTTCTTC. Translating it yields CASSSSLGEWGEQFF.